The 24 T cell receptor beta chains given below trace back to one sample, sequenced in a study of T cell changes during pregnancy in multiple sclerosis. The data were produced by immunoSEQ multiplex PCR, yet TCRdb's version contains in-frame clones alone and is incomplete. The data hold 35,000 to 40,000 clones, with roughly 90% observed a single time. The source was CD8+ T cells from peripheral blood mononuclear cells, collected in the third trimester of pregnancy. The receptors derive from a female donor with multiple sclerosis, enrolled in a pregnancy study.

Only one count was recorded for this clone. This chain joins TRBV28 and TRBJ2-3; TRBD2 aligns across 10 bases. Germline loops: CDR1 MDHEN, CDR2 SYDVKM. CDR3 length equals 16 residues. V lost 7 bases and J lost 3; bases outside the gene matches: 10. This chain's CDR3 is CASKGGLAGVTDTQYF. The DNA for the CDR3 is TGTGCCAGCAAGGGGGGTCTAGCGGGAGTGACAGATACGCAGTATTTT.

V is TRBV21-1 and J is TRBJ2-5; the DNA was not compared with TRBD2, the D call given in the table. TRBV21-1 is termed a pseudogene. This CDR3 spans 16 amino acids. CDR3 sequence: CASSKGGLAGRVTQYF. CDR3 nucleotides: TGTGCCAGCAGCAAAGGGGGACTAGCGGGACGTGTGACCCAGTACTTC.

V gene TRBV29-1 combines with J gene TRBJ1-2, with a possible D match to TRBD1 (5 bases). The CDR3 has 13 amino acids. Per germline, CDR1 SQVTM and CDR2 ANQGSEA. Trimming shortened V by 4 bases and J by 7 bases, and 16 bases separated the two germline ends. The CDR3 reads CSVGAWGESGYTF. The CDR3 nucleotides are TGCAGCGTTGGGGCTTGGGGGGAGAGTGGCTACACCTTC.

The chain has TRBV15 and TRBJ1-5; D may be TRBD1 (5 bases). The CDR3 covers 16 residues. V lost 5 bases and J lost 5, with 19 bases in between. Germline CDR1 LNHNV, CDR2 YYDKDF (reference sequence). The CDR3 loop reads CATSRGHGVGYQPQHF. CDR3 sequence (DNA): TGTGCCACCAGCCGAGGACACGGGGTGGGGTATCAGCCCCAGCATTTT.

The chain couples TRBV4-3 to TRBJ2-5; D is ambiguous. The CDR3 totals 14 residues. V shed 0 bases and J shed 1 base, with 6 bases lying between them. CDR1 and CDR2 from the germline V gene are LGHNA and YSLEER. The CDR3, as DNA: TGCGCCAGCAGCCAAGATGGCACCCAAGAGACCCAGTACTTC. It translates to CASSQDGTQETQYF.

This clone occurred once. This chain connects TRBV6-4 to TRBJ2-1, with TRBD2 identical over 12 bases. Unmatched junction bases numbered 10, after V lost 4 bases and J lost 9 bases. The CDR3 consists of 16 residues. CDR1 is MRHNA, CDR2 SNTAGT, per germline. The CDR3 nucleotides are TGTGCCAGCAGTGTCGAGACTAGCGGGAGTATGGTTGAGCAGTTCTTC. It translates to CASSVETSGSMVEQFF.

The chain is built from TRBV9 and TRBJ2-7; D is ambiguous. V shed 3 bases and J shed 5 bases, with 6 bases lying between them. Germline V gene sequence: CDR1 SGDLS, CDR2 YYNGEE. The CDR3 consists of 11 residues. The CDR3 region is CASSAGHEQYF. CDR3 coding DNA: TGTGCCAGCAGCGCAGGCCACGAGCAGTACTTC. The full variable domain, in which reference TRBV9 and TRBJ2-7 provide the parts outside the CDR3, is DSGVTQTPKHLITATGQRVTLRCSPRSGDLSVYWYQQSLDQGLQFLIQYYNGEERAKGNILERFSAQQFPDLHSELNLSSLELGDSALYFCASSAGHEQYFGPGTRLTVT.

The rearrangement links TRBV11-3 to TRBJ1-1; D not resolved. Germline assignment: CDR1 SGHNT and CDR2 YENEEA. V was pared by 0 bases and J by 1 base, with 9 bases between. The CDR3 has 15 amino acids. The CDR3 DNA follows: TGTGCCAGCAGCTTAGAAAGGACTGAGAACACTGAAGCTTTCTTT. Protein: CASSLERTENTEAFF. Drawing the rest from reference TRBV11-3 and TRBJ1-1, the complete variable domain is EAGVVQSPRYKIIEKKQPVAFWCNPISGHNTLYWYLQNLGQGPELLIRYENEEAVDDSQLPKDRFSAERLKGVDSTLKIQPAELGDSAVYLCASSLERTENTEAFFGQGTRLTVV.

The chain recombines TRBV19 with TRBJ1-5, with D unresolved. CDR1 is LNHDA and CDR2 is SQIVND in the germline V gene (reference sequence). Trimming cost V 4 bases and J 5 bases, with 6 bases left between them. The CDR3 spans 12 residues. The CDR3, as DNA: TGTGCCAGTAGTACTATGCATCAGCCCCAGCATTTT. As protein: CASSTMHQPQHF.

The rearrangement uses TRBV15 and TRBJ1-2, with TRBD1 matching over 8 bases. This CDR3 has 16 residues. The ends lost 0 bases at V and 8 bases at J; junction bases unmatched: 11. CDR1 is LNHNV and CDR2 is YYDKDF in the germline V gene (reference sequence). CDR3 loop: CATSRDRGQGARGYTF. The CDR3 coding sequence is TGTGCCACCAGCAGAGATCGTGGGCAGGGGGCGAGGGGCTACACCTTC.

There are a few counts of this clone. This CDR3 reads CASSATGGGYQPQHF. Here the CDR3 DNA reads TGTGCCAGCAGCGCGACAGGGGGAGGATATCAGCCCCAGCATTTT. The chain links TRBV9 to TRBJ1-5; 9 positions agree with TRBD1. CDR1 and CDR2 from the germline V gene are SGDLS and YYNGEE. The CDR3 is 15 amino acids. J gave up 5 bases and V 3 bases, and 6 bases lay outside the gene matches. Full variable domain (missing parts from reference TRBV9 and TRBJ1-5): DSGVTQTPKHLITATGQRVTLRCSPRSGDLSVYWYQQSLDQGLQFLIQYYNGEERAKGNILERFSAQQFPDLHSELNLSSLELGDSALYFCASSATGGGYQPQHFGDGTRLSIL.

J is TRBJ2-1 and V is TRBV11-3; TRBD2 matches at 12 bases. Germline CDR1 reads SGHNT; CDR2 reads YENEEA. The CDR3 has 16 amino acids. J was trimmed by 6 bases and V by 6 bases; bases with no gene match: 9. The CDR3 nucleotides read TGTGCCAGCAGTTCTGATCGACTAGCGGGAGTCAATGAGCAGTTCTTC. It yields the protein CASSSDRLAGVNEQFF.

The chain links TRBV27 to TRBJ2-7; weak D call: TRBD1 (6 bases). The CDR3 is 13 residues long. Trimming shortened V by 5 bases and J by 3 bases, and 11 bases separated the two germline ends. CDR1 and CDR2 from the germline V gene are MNHEY and SMNVEV (reference sequence). CDR3: CASSLGQIYEQYF. The CDR3 DNA reads as TGTGCCAGCAGTCTCGGACAGATCTACGAGCAGTACTTC.

This chain connects TRBV29-1 to TRBJ2-1; D unclear. This CDR3 has 14 amino acids. V was cut by 2 bases and J by 6 bases, with 14 bases left in between. The V gene's germline CDR1 is SQVTM and CDR2 ANQGSEA. CDR3 sequence reads: CSVELRWSSNEQFF. CDR3 DNA sequence: TGCAGCGTTGAATTACGGTGGTCTTCCAATGAGCAGTTCTTC.

V gene TRBV18 combines with J gene TRBJ1-5, with 8 nucleotides matching TRBD1. The CDR3 length is 17 residues. Trimming at V came to 6 bases and at J to 5 bases, leaving 15 bases not matched to a gene. Germline V lookup: CDR1 KGHSH, CDR2 LQKENI. The CDR3 sequence is CASSLVPGGQEHQPQHF. In nucleotides, the CDR3 is TGTGCCAGCTCCCTAGTACCAGGGGGACAGGAACATCAGCCCCAGCATTTT.

The chain recombines TRBV4-1 with TRBJ2-3, with 7 bases identical to TRBD2. The V and J ends lost 7 bases and 5 bases, in that order; junction bases with no gene match: 12. The CDR3 covers 15 residues. CDR1 is MGHRA and CDR2 is YSYEKL in the germline V gene. The CDR3 here is CASKLTEGGRDTQYF. Written as DNA, the CDR3 is TGCGCCAGCAAACTAACGGAGGGAGGGAGAGATACGCAGTATTTT.

This chain links TRBV11-2 with TRBJ2-3; weak D call: TRBD2 (6 bases). The CDR3 is 15 amino acids. Between the trimmed V and J ends, which lost 2 bases and 6 bases, there was a span of 15 bases. Germline V gene data show CDR1 as SGHAT and CDR2 as FQNNGV. The CDR3 nucleotides read TGTGCCAGCAGCTTACCGGGCGGGGTAATGGATACGCAGTATTTT. Its translation: CASSLPGGVMDTQYF.

The V call is TRBV28, the J call TRBJ2-6, with TRBD1 identical over 8 bases. V shed 3 bases, J shed 7 bases, and the junction held 17 bases outside the gene matches. The CDR3 length is 19 residues. Germline CDR1 reads MDHEN; CDR2 reads SYDVKM. CDR3 sequence reads: CASSFPGGARGSEANVLTF. The CDR3 DNA reads TGTGCCAGCAGTTTTCCAGGGGGCGCGAGGGGCTCTGAAGCCAACGTCCTGACTTTC.

The V gene is TRBV5-1, the J gene TRBJ2-7, with 9 positions matching TRBD1. The V gene end was trimmed by 2 bases and the J gene end by 0 bases; junction bases not matched to a gene: 9. Germline assignment: CDR1 SGHRS and CDR2 YFSETQ. This CDR3 spans 17 amino acids. This CDR3 reads CASSFSRETGGSYEQYF. CDR3 nucleotide sequence: TGCGCCAGCAGCTTCAGTCGGGAGACAGGGGGCTCCTACGAGCAGTACTTC.

This rearrangement joins TRBV27 to TRBJ2-7; 12 nucleotides line up with TRBD2. The CDR3 is made up of 16 amino acids. The V segment lost 4 bases and the J segment 2 bases; nucleotides outside the gene matches: 6. The germline V gene has CDR1 MNHEY and CDR2 SMNVEV (reference sequence). This CDR3 is CASSSQTSGSPYEQYF. The DNA for the CDR3 is TGTGCCAGCAGTTCCCAGACTAGCGGGAGTCCCTACGAGCAGTACTTC.

V gene TRBV27 combines with J gene TRBJ1-2; TRBD1 matches at 8 bases. The germline CDR1 and CDR2 sequences are MNHEY and SMNVEV (reference sequence). The CDR3 length is 13 residues. V shed 10 bases, J shed 2 bases, and the junction held 6 bases outside the gene matches. CDR3 protein: CATSDRDNYGYTF. The CDR3 DNA follows: TGTGCCACCTCGGACAGGGACAACTATGGCTACACCTTC.

This clone showed up just a few times. J is TRBJ1-5 and V is TRBV19; 8 nucleotides line up with TRBD1. The V segment lost 7 bases and the J segment 6 bases; nucleotides outside the gene matches: 2. This CDR3 contains 12 residues. Germline V CDR1 and CDR2: LNHDA, SQIVND (reference sequence). CDR3 nucleotide sequence: TGTGCCAGTAAACAGGGGGGTCAGCCCCAGCATTTT. As protein: CASKQGGQPQHF.

The chain carries TRBV11-3 and TRBJ2-7; 9 bases are a match to TRBD1. Germline lookup yields CDR1 SGHNT and CDR2 YENEEA. Trimming at V came to 4 bases and at J to 2 bases, leaving 3 bases not matched to a gene. This CDR3 is built from 14 residues. DNA of the CDR3: TGTGCCAGCAGCTGGGGGGACAGGGCCTACGAGCAGTACTTC. Its protein is CASSWGDRAYEQYF.

The chain carries TRBV11-2 and TRBJ2-7, with TRBD1 as a possible D gene (6 bases). Germline assignment: CDR1 SGHAT and CDR2 FQNNGV. This CDR3 spans 13 amino acids. Trimming left V 3 bases short and J 2 bases short, with 8 bases between. The CDR3 loop reads CASSLGATYEQYF. CDR3 nucleotide sequence: TGTGCCAGCAGCTTGGGGGCCACCTACGAGCAGTACTTC.